Below are 8 T cell receptor beta chains sequenced from a single sample in a study of blood T cell repertoires in COVID-19. Generated by immunoSEQ multiplex PCR, the TCRdb table keeps only in-frame clones and is missing some. The sample shows over 150,000 clones, around 84% of them seen only once. Sequenced material: peripheral blood. The source is a man aged 55 to 70 with COVID-19, enrolled during active disease.

The chain uses TRBV2 and TRBJ2-5; perhaps TRBD1 as D (6 bases). The CDR3 sequence is 14 residues long. The ends were cut back, 7 bases at V and 1 base at J, with 13 bases in the middle. Germline CDR1 is SNHLY and CDR2 is FYNNEI. CDR3 protein: CASKSGAAQETQYF. The CDR3, as DNA: TGTGCCAGCAAGTCAGGGGCCGCCCAAGAGACCCAGTACTTC.

The chain employs TRBV7-3 and TRBJ1-6, with a possible D match to TRBD1 (5 bases). In germline, CDR1 is SGHTA, CDR2 FQGTGA. V shed 2 bases and J shed 10 bases, with 12 bases lying between them. The CDR3 is made up of 14 amino acids. The CDR3 spells CASSLGRGNSPLHF. The CDR3 coding sequence is TGTGCCAGCAGCTTAGGAAGGGGTAACTCACCCCTCCACTTT.

V and J are TRBV6-2 or TRBV6-3 and TRBJ1-2, with 9 bases lining up with TRBD1. CDR1 is MNHEY and CDR2 is SVGEGT in the germline V gene. J was trimmed by 2 bases and V by 5 bases; bases with no gene match: 9. The CDR3 is 16 residues long. The CDR3 spells CASSDRGQGLNYGYTF. The CDR3 bases are TGTGCCAGCAGTGACCGTGGACAGGGGCTGAACTATGGCTACACCTTC.

There are a few counts of this clone. The chain joins TRBV4-3 to TRBJ1-2; the D gene is possibly TRBD1 (6 bases). The CDR3 covers 14 residues. The V end lost 0 bases, the J end lost 4 bases, and 9 bases lay between the germline ends. CDR1 is LGHNA and CDR2 is YSLEER in the germline V gene. The CDR3 sequence is CASSQDRGIYGYTF. CDR3 bases: TGCGCCAGCAGCCAAGATAGGGGGATCTATGGCTACACCTTC.

The rearrangement links TRBV9 to TRBJ1-2; 9 bases align to TRBD1. V lost 4 bases to trimming and J lost 5 bases; unmatched junction nucleotides: 12. Germline-derived CDR1 and CDR2 are SGDLS and YYNGEE. The CDR3 length is 16 residues. CDR3 in DNA: TGTGCCAGCAGCAAGAACCGGGACAGGGTTTTGTATGGCTACACCTTC. This translates into CASSKNRDRVLYGYTF.

V usage is TRBV19 and J usage is TRBJ2-3; 9 bases map to TRBD2. Germline V gene lookup returns CDR1 LNHDA and CDR2 SQIVND (reference sequence). With 3 bases clipped from V and 3 bases from J, the junction kept 4 bases outside the gene matches. The length of the CDR3 is 15 residues. In DNA, the CDR3 is TGTGCCAGTAGTATCCTAGCGGGAAAAACAGATACGCAGTATTTT. This gives the protein CASSILAGKTDTQYF. Full variable domain (missing parts from reference TRBV19 and TRBJ2-3): DGGITQSPKYLFRKEGQNVTLSCEQNLNHDAMYWYRQDPGQGLRLIYYSQIVNDFQKGDIAEGYSVSREKKESFPLTVTSAQKNPTAFYLCASSILAGKTDTQYFGPGTRLTVL.

This sequence joins TRBV7-2 and TRBJ1-2; 8 bases map to TRBD1. CDR1 is SGHTA and CDR2 is FQGNSA in the germline V gene. This CDR3 contains 13 residues. V gave up 8 bases and J gave up 6 bases; unmatched junction bases: 8. This chain's CDR3 is CASGTAQGDGYTF. In DNA, the CDR3 is TGTGCCAGCGGAACCGCACAGGGGGATGGCTACACCTTC. The full variable domain, rest sourced from reference TRBV7-2 and TRBJ1-2, is GAGVSQSPSNKVTEKGKDVELRCDPISGHTALYWYRQSLGQGLEFLIYFQGNSAPDKSGLPSDRFSAERTGGSVSTLTIQRTQQEDSAVYLCASGTAQGDGYTFGSGTRLTVV.

The chain carries TRBV19 and TRBJ2-3, with 8 bases matching TRBD1. The CDR3 length is 16 residues. Germline CDR1 reads LNHDA; CDR2 reads SQIVND (reference sequence). V lost 2 bases, J lost 5 bases, and 9 bases stayed unmatched. CDR3 coding DNA: TGTGCCAGTAGTATACCCCGCAGGGGGCTAAAAGATACGCAGTATTTT. This gives the protein CASSIPRRGLKDTQYF.